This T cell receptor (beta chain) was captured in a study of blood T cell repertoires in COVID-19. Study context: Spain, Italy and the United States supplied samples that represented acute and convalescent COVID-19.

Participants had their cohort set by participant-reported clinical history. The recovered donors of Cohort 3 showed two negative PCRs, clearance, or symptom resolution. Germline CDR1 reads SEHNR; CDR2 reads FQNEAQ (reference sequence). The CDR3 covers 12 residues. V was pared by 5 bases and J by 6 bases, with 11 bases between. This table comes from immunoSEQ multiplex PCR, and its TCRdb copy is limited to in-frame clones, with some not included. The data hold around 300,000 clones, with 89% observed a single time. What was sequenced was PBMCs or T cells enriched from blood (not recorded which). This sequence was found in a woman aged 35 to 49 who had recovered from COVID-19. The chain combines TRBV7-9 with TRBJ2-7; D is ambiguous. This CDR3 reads CASSLSTGEQYF. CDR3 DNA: TGTGCCAGCAGCCTATCGACGGGCGAGCAGTACTTC.